This TCR beta chain was captured in a study of T-cell memory formation after mild COVID-19. Overall study context: Largely, TCR clusters stayed within a single donor. Study observations and caveats: There were some responding clones in pre-infection memory, which suggested that cross-reactive memory had joined. Among contracting clones, CD4+ were mainly CM/EM and CD8+ enriched in EMRA.

The CDR3 contains 18 residues. With 0 bases clipped from V and 4 bases from J, the junction kept 8 bases outside the gene matches. The V gene's germline CDR1 is LGHNA and CDR2 YSLEER. Each CDR3 protein gets one entry after TCRdb re-called the 5' RACE reads with MiXCR. The sample has about 270,000 distinct CDR3 sequences, roughly 14% seen once. This clonotype was counted only a few times. What it binds is unknown. The chain couples TRBV4-3 to TRBJ2-1; 11 bases line up with TRBD2. This sequence was found in an adult woman who had mild COVID-19 (a few samples of this study predate the infection). Cell type and time point are not known. The sequenced sample consisted of PBMCs or a T cell subset sorted from them (not recorded which). In nucleotides, the CDR3 is TGCGCCAGCAGCCAAGAGGTACCCCTAGCGGGAGGATACAATGAGCAGTTCTTC. This codes for CASSQEVPLAGGYNEQFF.